This T cell receptor beta chain was sequenced in a study of T cell responses to AZD1222 COVID-19 vaccine. Across the whole study: The study pooled second doses at about 4 or about 12 weeks.

The data were produced by immunoSEQ multiplex PCR, yet TCRdb's version contains in-frame clones alone and is incomplete. The sample lists 150,000 or so clones, about 91% occurring once. The CDR3 extends over 14 amino acids. The germline gives CDR1 KGHSH, CDR2 LQKENI. V was trimmed by 4 bases and J by 0 bases, leaving 10 bases between them. Study results and caveats: The study found vaccine-associated CD4 TCRs spanning spike, dominant at 160-218 and 743-854. Donors were mostly white British, more females; clonal diversity possibly underestimated. Close to half of all spike-specific TCRs reportedly target regions of the variants that are unmutated.

Note on this clone: Its antigen remains unknown.

This clonotype was sampled from an adult in good health. This sample comprised peripheral blood, obtained on day 0 of AZD1222 vaccination. V gene TRBV18 combines with J gene TRBJ2-7; tentative D call: TRBD2 (5 bases). CDR3 in DNA: TGTGCCAGCTCACAAGGACTGGTCTCCTACGAGCAGTACTTC. Its translation is CASSQGLVSYEQYF.